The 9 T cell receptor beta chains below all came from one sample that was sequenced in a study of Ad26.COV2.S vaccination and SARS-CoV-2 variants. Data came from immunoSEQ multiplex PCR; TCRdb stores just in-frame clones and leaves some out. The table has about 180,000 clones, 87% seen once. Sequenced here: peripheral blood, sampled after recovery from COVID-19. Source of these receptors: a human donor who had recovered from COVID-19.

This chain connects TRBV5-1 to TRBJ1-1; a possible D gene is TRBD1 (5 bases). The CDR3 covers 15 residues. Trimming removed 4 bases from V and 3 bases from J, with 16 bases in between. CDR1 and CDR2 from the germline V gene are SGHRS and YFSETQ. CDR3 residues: CASSPDRGTHTEAFF. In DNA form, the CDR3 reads TGCGCCAGCAGCCCGGATAGGGGCACACACACTGAAGCTTTCTTT.

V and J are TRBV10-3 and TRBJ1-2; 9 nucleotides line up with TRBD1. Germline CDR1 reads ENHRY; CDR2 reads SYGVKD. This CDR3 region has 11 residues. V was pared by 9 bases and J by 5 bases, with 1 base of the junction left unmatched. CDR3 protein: CAIGQGYGYTF. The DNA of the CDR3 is TGTGCCATAGGACAGGGGTATGGCTACACCTTC.

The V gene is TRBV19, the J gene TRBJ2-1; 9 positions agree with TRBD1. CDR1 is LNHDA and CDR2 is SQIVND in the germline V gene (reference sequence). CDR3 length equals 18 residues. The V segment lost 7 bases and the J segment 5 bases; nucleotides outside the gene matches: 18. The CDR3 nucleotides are TGTGCCAGTACCAGAAACCCCCCGGGGACAGGGACGCACAATGAGCAGTTCTTC. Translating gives CASTRNPPGTGTHNEQFF.

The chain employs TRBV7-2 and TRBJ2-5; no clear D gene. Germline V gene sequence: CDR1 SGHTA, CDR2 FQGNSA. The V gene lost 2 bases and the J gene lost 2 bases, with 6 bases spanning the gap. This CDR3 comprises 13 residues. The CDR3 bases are TGTGCCAGCAGCTTATGGCGGCAAGAGACCCAGTACTTC. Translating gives CASSLWRQETQYF.

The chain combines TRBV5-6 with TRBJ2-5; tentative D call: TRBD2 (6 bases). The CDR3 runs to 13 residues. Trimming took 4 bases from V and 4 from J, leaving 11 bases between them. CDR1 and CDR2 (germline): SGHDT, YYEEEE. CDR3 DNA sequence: TGTGCCAGCAGCCGGGGGATCCGAGAGACCCAGTACTTC. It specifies CASSRGIRETQYF.

CDR3 sequence reads: CATSDTASPSKQYF. The CDR3 DNA sequence: TGTGCCACCAGTGACACCGCGTCACCGAGCAAGCAGTACTTC. The chain joins TRBV24-1 to TRBJ2-7; the D is unclear. CDR1 KGHDR and CDR2 SFDVKD come from the germline V gene. This CDR3 contains 14 residues. The ends were cut back, 4 bases at V and 8 bases at J, with 17 bases in the middle.

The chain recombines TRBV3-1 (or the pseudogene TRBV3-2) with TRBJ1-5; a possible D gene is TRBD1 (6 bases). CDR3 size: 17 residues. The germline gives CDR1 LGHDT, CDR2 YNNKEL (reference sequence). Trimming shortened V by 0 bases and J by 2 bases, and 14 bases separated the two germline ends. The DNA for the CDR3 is TGTGCCAGCAGCCAAGATAGGGGGGCGGTGGGCAATCAGCCCCAGCATTTT. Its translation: CASSQDRGAVGNQPQHF.

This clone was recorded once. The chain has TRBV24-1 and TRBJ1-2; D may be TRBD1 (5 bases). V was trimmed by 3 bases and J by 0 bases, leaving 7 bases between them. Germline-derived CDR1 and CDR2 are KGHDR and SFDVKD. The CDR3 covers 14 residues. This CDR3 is CATSDQGTNYGYTF. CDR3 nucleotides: TGTGCCACCAGTGATCAGGGAACTAACTATGGCTACACCTTC.

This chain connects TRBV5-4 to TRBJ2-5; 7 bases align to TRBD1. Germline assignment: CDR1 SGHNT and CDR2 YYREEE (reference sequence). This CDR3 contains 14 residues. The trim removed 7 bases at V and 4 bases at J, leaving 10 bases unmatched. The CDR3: CASERQGGRETQYF. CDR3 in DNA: TGTGCCAGCGAGAGACAGGGTGGGAGAGAGACCCAGTACTTC. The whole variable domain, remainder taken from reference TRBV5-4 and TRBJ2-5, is ETGVTQSPTHLIKTRGQQVTLRCSSQSGHNTVSWYQQALGQGPQFIFQYYREEENGRGNFPPRFSGLQFPNYSSELNVNALELDDSALYLCASERQGGRETQYFGPGTRLLVL.